This entry lists 31 T cell receptor beta chains sequenced from one sample in a study of T cell repertoires in cytomegalovirus infection (dated by TCRdb to between 2019 and 2020). For these receptors, no antigen is known. Instrument used: Illumina HiSeq 1500. TCRdb handled the public reads itself, with Q25 trimming in fastp and clone calling in MiXCR, and kept productive beta chains. Merged by CDR3 protein, the rows form single entries marked with the most common genes and DNA. The sample includes around 500,000 distinct CDR3 sequences, with about 39% observed a single time. Jointly, the top ten make up around 45% of the sample. Explained via the paper, the treatment or condition label denotes: in vitro stimulation with specific CMV peptide epitopes to enrich CMV-specific T cells. The material sequenced was cultured PBMCs, taken from culture after CMV antigen stimulation. Every receptor here comes from a human donor in good health (CMV status not recorded). Some clones in this sample may be carry-over from other donors' samples.

The chain carries TRBV7-2 and TRBJ2-7; a possible D gene is TRBD1 (6 bases). Germline V CDR1 and CDR2: SGHTA, FQGNSA. Trimming removed 3 bases from V and 0 bases from J, with 12 bases in between. The CDR3 has 15 amino acids. CDR3 in amino acids: CASSLGAVISYEQYF. CDR3 in DNA: TGTGCCAGCAGCTTGGGGGCAGTTATCTCCTACGAGCAGTACTTC.

The rearrangement uses TRBV5-6 and TRBJ1-1; 7 nucleotides line up with TRBD1. Germline V CDR1 and CDR2: SGHDT, YYEEEE. V dropped 0 bases and J dropped 1; count of bases not matched to a gene: 6. CDR3 size: 16 residues. The CDR3 is CASSLGRTGWNTEAFF. In DNA form, the CDR3 reads TGTGCCAGCAGCTTGGGAAGGACAGGATGGAACACTGAAGCTTTCTTT.

The CDR3 here is CASSQVGEFGTQYF. CDR3 DNA: TGCGCCAGCAGCCAAGTCGGGGAATTCGGGACCCAGTACTTC. The gene calls are TRBV4-1 and TRBJ2-5, with D maybe TRBD2 (5 bases). There are 14 residues in the CDR3. V lost 1 base and J lost 7, with 13 bases in between. Germline V gives CDR1 MGHRA, CDR2 YSYEKL.

This clonotype was counted only a few times. The chain is built from TRBV6-6 and TRBJ2-2, with 10 positions matching TRBD2. CDR1 and CDR2 (germline): MNHNY, SVGAGI (reference sequence). V gave up 0 bases and J gave up 3 bases; unmatched junction bases: 10. CDR3 size: 19 residues. CDR3 residues: CASSYSSLSSGGYTGELFF. As DNA, the CDR3 is TGTGCCAGCAGTTACTCGTCACTCTCTAGCGGGGGATACACCGGGGAGCTGTTTTTT.

The count of this clonotype is one. The chain is built from TRBV6-8 and TRBJ2-1, with D hard to call. This CDR3 has 10 residues. Germline loops: CDR1 MNHGY, CDR2 SAAAGT. The ends were cut back, 7 bases at V and 5 bases at J, with 3 bases in the middle. CDR3 in amino acids: CASKDNEQFF. As DNA, the CDR3 is TGTGCCAGCAAAGACAATGAGCAGTTCTTC.

This chain connects TRBV7-2 to TRBJ2-1; TRBD2 agrees at 8 bases. J lost 7 bases, V lost 5 bases, and 16 bases had no gene match. This CDR3 region has 17 residues. Germline-derived CDR1 and CDR2 are SGHTA and FQGNSA. The DNA for the CDR3 is TGTGCCAGCAGCCGTATGGGGGTGCTAGCGGGTGGTAATGAGCAGTTCTTC. It is translated as CASSRMGVLAGGNEQFF.

This clonotype showed up just a few times. The chain recombines TRBV6-5 with TRBJ1-5, with D perhaps TRBD1 (5 bases). CDR1 MNHEY and CDR2 SVGAGI come from the germline V gene. Between the trimmed V and J ends, which lost 9 bases and 5 bases, there was a span of 14 bases. This CDR3 spans 13 amino acids. Here the CDR3 reads CASGRGGYQPQHF. In DNA, the CDR3 is TGTGCCAGTGGGCGGGGGGGATATCAGCCCCAGCATTTT.

The gene calls are TRBV18 and TRBJ2-6, with 9 bases lining up with TRBD2. This CDR3 region has 18 residues. Trimming cost V 4 bases and J 1 base; bases outside gene matches: 8. Germline CDR1 and CDR2: KGHSH and LQKENI. The CDR3 DNA follows: TGTGCCAGCTCACGGACTAGCGCAGCGCCTTCTGGGGCCAACGTCCTGACTTTC. Translation: CASSRTSAAPSGANVLTF. Based on the CDR3 plus reference TRBV18 and TRBJ2-6, the full variable domain is NAGVMQNPRHLVRRRGQEARLRCSPMKGHSHVYWYRQLPEEGLKFMVYLQKENIIDESGMPKERFSAEFPKEGPSILRIQQVVRGDSAAYFCASSRTSAAPSGANVLTFGAGSRLTVL.

In its sample, this clonotype was seen a few times. The chain carries TRBV7-2 and TRBJ2-7, with D maybe TRBD1 (5 bases). The germline V gene has CDR1 SGHTA and CDR2 FQGNSA. Trimming pared 4 bases from V and 5 bases from J, leaving 15 bases between. The CDR3 covers 14 residues. CDR3 loop: CASSSQGVGDEQYF. The CDR3 nucleotides read TGTGCCAGCAGCTCCCAGGGTGTCGGCGACGAGCAGTACTTC.

V gene TRBV7-3 combines with J gene TRBJ2-2, with a possible D match to TRBD1 (5 bases). The V and J ends lost 5 bases and 0 bases respectively, with 13 bases between them. This CDR3 contains 16 residues. Germline CDR1 reads SGHTA; CDR2 reads FQGTGA. The CDR3 spells CASSRGRGSNTGELFF. The CDR3 DNA reads TGTGCCAGCAGCCGCGGTAGGGGTTCGAACACCGGGGAGCTGTTTTTT.

The V and J genes are TRBV2 and TRBJ1-1; the D is unclear. There are 14 residues in the CDR3. The germline V gene has CDR1 SNHLY and CDR2 FYNNEI. The V end was cut by 7 bases, the J end by 3 bases, with 15 bases between. This CDR3 is CASNGDHWDTEAFF. For the CDR3, the DNA is TGTGCCAGCAATGGGGATCACTGGGACACTGAAGCTTTCTTT.

This clonotype has a handful of counts. The chain has TRBV7-2 and TRBJ2-2; possibly TRBD2 for D (6 bases). The CDR3 contains 14 residues. CDR1 is SGHTA and CDR2 is FQGNSA in the germline V gene. The V gene lost 5 bases and the J gene lost 2 bases, with 9 bases spanning the gap. The CDR3 coding sequence is TGTGCCAGCAGCGTTGGACTAAACACCGGGGAGCTGTTTTTT. The encoded protein is CASSVGLNTGELFF.

The chain recombines TRBV7-4 with TRBJ2-3; D might be TRBD1 (6 bases). The CDR3 sequence is 14 residues long. Germline V gene sequence: CDR1 SGHVT, CDR2 SQSDAQ. Trimming left V 5 bases short and J 5 bases short, with 14 bases between. CDR3 sequence: CASSRTIQGDTQYF. The CDR3 DNA sequence: TGTGCCAGCAGCCGGACGATACAGGGAGATACGCAGTATTTT.

This clonotype appeared a few times. This chain connects TRBV3-1 to TRBJ1-1, with D maybe TRBD1 (6 bases). This CDR3 is 13 amino acids long. V was shortened by 4 bases and J by 9 bases, with 15 bases between the two germline ends. Per the germline V gene, CDR1 is LGHDT and CDR2 is YNNKEL (reference sequence). CDR3: CASSPIGGQQAFF. The CDR3 nucleotides read TGTGCCAGCAGCCCCATTGGAGGACAGCAAGCTTTCTTT.

The chain carries TRBV7-2 and TRBJ1-5; the D gene is possibly TRBD1 (5 bases). Trimming stripped 0 bases from V and 7 bases from J, with 10 bases between. CDR3 length: 14 amino acids. Germline-derived CDR1 and CDR2 are SGHTA and FQGNSA. The CDR3 reads CASSLAVGVQPQHF. The CDR3 coding sequence is TGTGCCAGCAGCTTAGCGGTAGGGGTGCAGCCCCAGCATTTT. The complete variable domain, with remaining parts taken from reference TRBV7-2 and TRBJ1-5, reads GAGVSQSPSNKVTEKGKDVELRCDPISGHTALYWYRQSLGQGLEFLIYFQGNSAPDKSGLPSDRFSAERTGGSVSTLTIQRTQQEDSAVYLCASSLAVGVQPQHFGDGTRLSIL.

The chain combines TRBV3-1 with TRBJ2-1; maybe TRBD2 (6 bases). The CDR3 consists of 15 residues. V was shortened by 4 bases and J by 4 bases, with 14 bases between the two germline ends. Germline lookup yields CDR1 LGHDT and CDR2 YNNKEL (reference sequence). Here the CDR3 reads CASSPLYSGYNEQFF. The CDR3 bases are TGTGCCAGCAGCCCCCTGTATAGCGGTTACAATGAGCAGTTCTTC.

On this clonotype: The junction shows a germline mismatch at one end, possibly a read error. The V call is TRBV5-3, the J call TRBJ2-5; 10 bases line up with TRBD2. TRBV5-3 is annotated as an ORF whose role is uncertain. The CDR3 runs 15 residues. The CDR3 here is CASSLTAGGPETQYF. The DNA for the CDR3 is TGTGCCAGCAGCTTGACAGCGGGGGGGCCGGAGACCCAGTACTTC.

This clonotype has just a few counts. This chain uses TRBV12-3 or TRBV12-4 with TRBJ2-1; 12 bases are shared with TRBD2. The CDR3 is 17 amino acids. After removal of 3 bases from V and 1 base from J, the junction contained 4 bases not matched to a gene. The CDR3 nucleotides are TGTGCCAGCAGTTTCTCCGGGACTAGCGGGTCCTACAATGAGCAGTTCTTC. This sequence encodes CASSFSGTSGSYNEQFF.

Points on this clonotype: Compared with germline, one end of the junction differs, possibly owing to a read error. V is TRBV20-1 and J is TRBJ1-4, with D maybe TRBD1 (6 bases). This CDR3 is built from 17 residues. CDR1 and CDR2 (germline): DFQATT, SNEGSKA (reference sequence). The chain's CDR3 is CSARIPLRGGAKEKLFF. The CDR3 region has the DNA TGCAGTGCTAGAATTCCCCTCCGGGGGGGGGCTAAGGAAAAACTGTTTTTT.

This clonotype was counted a few times. The chain couples TRBV2 to TRBJ2-7; perhaps TRBD2 as D (5 bases). From germline, CDR1 is SNHLY and CDR2 FYNNEI. The germline V and J ends were trimmed by 7 bases and 6 bases, with 19 bases remaining between them. CDR3 length equals 14 residues. CDR3 in amino acids: CASKGEGKMSEQYF. CDR3 nucleotides: TGTGCCAGCAAGGGAGAAGGGAAAATGAGCGAGCAGTACTTC. The variable domain in full, completed from reference TRBV2 and TRBJ2-7, reads EPEVTQTPSHQVTQMGQEVILRCVPISNHLYFYWYRQILGQKVEFLVSFYNNEISEKSEIFDDQFSVERPDGSNFTLKIRSTKLEDSAMYFCASKGEGKMSEQYFGPGTRLTVT.

This clonotype appeared a few times. V is TRBV6-6 and J is TRBJ2-1, with 9 bases fitting TRBD2. The V segment lost 3 bases and the J segment 9 bases; nucleotides outside the gene matches: 6. The CDR3 has 14 amino acids. Germline V lookup: CDR1 MNHNY, CDR2 SVGAGI (reference sequence). The CDR3 loop reads CASSYSGSLSEQFF. The CDR3 bases are TGTGCCAGCAGTTATAGCGGGAGTTTAAGTGAGCAGTTCTTC.

The V gene is TRBV7-9, the J gene TRBJ2-5; 7 nucleotides align to TRBD1. The germline V gene has CDR1 SEHNR and CDR2 FQNEAQ (reference sequence). V lost 5 bases, J lost 5 bases, and 8 bases stayed unmatched. There are 14 residues in the CDR3. DNA of the CDR3: TGTGCCAGCAGCGGCCAGGGGGTTCGTGAGACCCAGTACTTC. Translating gives CASSGQGVRETQYF.

The V and J genes are TRBV12-5 and TRBJ2-2, with 7 positions matching TRBD1. This CDR3 spans 18 amino acids. Germline V CDR1 and CDR2: LGHNT, FRNRAP. The junction had 12 bases not matched to a gene; V was cut back by 0 bases and J by 5 bases. The CDR3 loop reads CASGLVSPRDSLTGELFF. The CDR3 coding sequence is TGTGCTAGTGGTTTGGTATCCCCTCGGGACAGTTTAACCGGGGAGCTGTTTTTT.

The chain joins TRBV6-5 to TRBJ1-3; no reliable D call. With 6 bases removed from V and 1 base from J, the gap between germline ends came to 13 bases. The CDR3 covers 15 residues. CDR1 and CDR2 from the germline V gene are MNHEY and SVGAGI. CDR3 in amino acids: CASRRWTSSGNTIYF. The CDR3, as DNA: TGTGCCAGCAGGCGATGGACTTCTTCTGGAAACACCATATATTTT.

The chain combines TRBV7-4 with TRBJ2-5, with TRBD1 matching over 7 bases. The germline CDR1 and CDR2 sequences are SGHVT and SQSDAQ. This CDR3 has 13 amino acids. Unmatched junction bases numbered 6, after V lost 6 bases and J lost 5 bases. The CDR3 bases are TGTGCCAGCAGGCGACAGGGTGGGGAGACCCAGTACTTC. Translated, it gives CASRRQGGETQYF.

The gene calls are TRBV10-3 and TRBJ2-7; the match to TRBD1 covers 7 bases. Germline V lookup: CDR1 ENHRY, CDR2 SYGVKD. CDR3 length equals 13 residues. The V and J ends lost 3 bases and 6 bases, in that order; junction bases with no gene match: 5. CDR3 bases: TGTGCCATCAGTGATTATGACAGGGTCGAGCAGTACTTC. The encoded protein is CAISDYDRVEQYF.

This clonotype was seen repeatedly, ten times or more. The chain links TRBV7-2 to TRBJ2-1; TRBD2 aligns across 10 bases. J lost 3 bases, V lost 4 bases, and 3 bases had no gene match. Germline values: CDR1 SGHTA, CDR2 FQGNSA. CDR3 length: 15 amino acids. CDR3 bases: TGTGCCAGCAGCTACCTAGCGGGAGTCTACAATGAGCAGTTCTTC. Residues: CASSYLAGVYNEQFF.

This clonotype showed up just a few times. The chain recombines TRBV5-4 with TRBJ2-1, with TRBD2 matching over 8 bases. The CDR3 is made up of 15 amino acids. CDR1 and CDR2 (germline): SGHNT, YYREEE (reference sequence). V dropped 2 bases and J dropped 3; count of bases not matched to a gene: 4. The chain's CDR3 is CASSFDAGGYNEQFF. The CDR3 bases are TGTGCCAGCAGCTTCGACGCGGGGGGCTACAATGAGCAGTTCTTC. The full variable domain, its missing parts supplied by reference TRBV5-4 and TRBJ2-1, is ETGVTQSPTHLIKTRGQQVTLRCSSQSGHNTVSWYQQALGQGPQFIFQYYREEENGRGNFPPRFSGLQFPNYSSELNVNALELDDSALYLCASSFDAGGYNEQFFGPGTRLTVL.

This sequence joins TRBV7-2 and TRBJ2-4; 8 bases are a match to TRBD1. Germline V CDR1 and CDR2: SGHTA, FQGNSA. The CDR3 extends over 17 amino acids. The trim removed 4 bases at V and 0 bases at J, leaving 8 bases unmatched. CDR3 sequence: CASSSTGVDLAKNIQYF. The CDR3, as DNA: TGTGCCAGCAGCTCGACAGGGGTGGACCTAGCCAAAAACATTCAGTACTTC.

The V gene is TRBV7-9, the J gene TRBJ2-1; D remains unclear. CDR1 and CDR2 (germline): SEHNR, FQNEAQ (reference sequence). Deletions cut 0 bases from V and 0 bases from J, with 9 bases between. The CDR3 sequence is 16 residues long. The CDR3 nucleotides are TGTGCCAGCAGCTTAGCGCCGGTGAGCTCCTACAATGAGCAGTTCTTC. Encoded protein: CASSLAPVSSYNEQFF.

The table lists this clonotype with a few counts. The V and J genes are TRBV5-4 and TRBJ2-3; 7 bases are shared with TRBD2. This CDR3 contains 17 residues. Germline CDR1 is SGHNT and CDR2 is YYREEE (reference sequence). Trimming took 3 bases from V and 1 from J; bases not matched to a gene: 11. For the CDR3, the DNA is TGTGCCAGCAGCTGGGGGGGGTGGACCCGGGGCACAGATACGCAGTATTTT. Translating it yields CASSWGGWTRGTDTQYF.